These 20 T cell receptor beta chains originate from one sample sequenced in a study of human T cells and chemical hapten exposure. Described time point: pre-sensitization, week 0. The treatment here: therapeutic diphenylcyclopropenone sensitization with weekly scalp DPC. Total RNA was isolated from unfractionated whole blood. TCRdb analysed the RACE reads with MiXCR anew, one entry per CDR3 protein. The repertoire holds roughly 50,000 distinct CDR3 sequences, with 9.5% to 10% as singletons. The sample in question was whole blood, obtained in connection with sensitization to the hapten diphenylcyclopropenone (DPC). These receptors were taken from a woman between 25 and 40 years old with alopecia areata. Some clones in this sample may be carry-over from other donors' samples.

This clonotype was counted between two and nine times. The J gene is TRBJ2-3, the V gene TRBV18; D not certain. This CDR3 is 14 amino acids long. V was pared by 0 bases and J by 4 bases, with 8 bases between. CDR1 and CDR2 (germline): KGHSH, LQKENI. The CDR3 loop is CASSPPVLSDTQYF. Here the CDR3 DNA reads TGTGCCAGCTCACCACCTGTGCTCTCAGATACGCAGTATTTT.

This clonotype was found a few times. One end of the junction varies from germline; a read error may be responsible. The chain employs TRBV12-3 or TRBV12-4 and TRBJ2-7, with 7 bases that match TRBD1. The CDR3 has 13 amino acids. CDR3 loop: CASSLGDRLPTFF. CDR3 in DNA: TGTGCCAGCAGCCTGGGGGACAGACTGCCAACCTTCTTC.

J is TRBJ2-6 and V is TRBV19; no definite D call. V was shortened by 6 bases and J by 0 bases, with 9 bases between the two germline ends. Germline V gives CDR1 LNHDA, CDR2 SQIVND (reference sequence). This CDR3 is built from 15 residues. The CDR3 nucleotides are TGTGCCAGTAGCCCACAAGACTCTGGGGCCAACGTCCTGACTTTC. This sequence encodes CASSPQDSGANVLTF.

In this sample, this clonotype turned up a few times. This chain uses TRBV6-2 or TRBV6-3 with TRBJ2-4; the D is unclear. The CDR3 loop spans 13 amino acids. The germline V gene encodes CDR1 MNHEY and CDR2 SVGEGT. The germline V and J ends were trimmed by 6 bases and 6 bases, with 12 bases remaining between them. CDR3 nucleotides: TGTGCCAGCAGGGACGACCCGAGAAACATTCAGTACTTC. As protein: CASRDDPRNIQYF.

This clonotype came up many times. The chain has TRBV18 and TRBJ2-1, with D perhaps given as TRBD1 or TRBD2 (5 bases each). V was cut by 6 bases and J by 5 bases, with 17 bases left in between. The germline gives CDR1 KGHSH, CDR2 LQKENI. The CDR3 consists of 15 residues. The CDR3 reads CASSPPGRTHNEQFF. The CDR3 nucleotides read TGTGCCAGCTCGCCCCCGGGACGGACTCACAATGAGCAGTTCTTC.

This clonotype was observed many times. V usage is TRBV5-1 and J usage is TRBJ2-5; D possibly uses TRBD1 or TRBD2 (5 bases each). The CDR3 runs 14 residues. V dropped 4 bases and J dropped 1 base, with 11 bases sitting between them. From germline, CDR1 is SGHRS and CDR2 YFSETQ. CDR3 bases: TGCGCCAGCAGCCTGTTGGGGGTCCAAGAGACCCAGTACTTC. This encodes CASSLLGVQETQYF.

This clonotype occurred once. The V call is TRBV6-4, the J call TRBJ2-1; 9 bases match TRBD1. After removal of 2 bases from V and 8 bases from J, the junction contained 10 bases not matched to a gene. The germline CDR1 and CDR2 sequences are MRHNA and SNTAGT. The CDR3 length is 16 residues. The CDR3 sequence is CASSDVGTGRTDEQFF. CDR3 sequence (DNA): TGTGCCAGCAGTGACGTCGGGACAGGGCGAACGGATGAGCAGTTCTTC.

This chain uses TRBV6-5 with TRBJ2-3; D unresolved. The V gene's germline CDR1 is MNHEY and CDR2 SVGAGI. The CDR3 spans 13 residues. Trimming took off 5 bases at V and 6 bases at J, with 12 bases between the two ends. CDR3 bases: TGTGCCAGCAGTACCGTTTATGGGGATACGCAGTATTTT. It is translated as CASSTVYGDTQYF.

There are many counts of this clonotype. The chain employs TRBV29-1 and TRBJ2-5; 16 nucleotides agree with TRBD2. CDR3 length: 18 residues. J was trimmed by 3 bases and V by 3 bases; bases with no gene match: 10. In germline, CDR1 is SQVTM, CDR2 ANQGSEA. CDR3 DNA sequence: TGCAGCGTTGAGGCCGGGACTAGCGGGGGGGCTTGGAAAGAGACCCAGTACTTC. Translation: CSVEAGTSGGAWKETQYF.

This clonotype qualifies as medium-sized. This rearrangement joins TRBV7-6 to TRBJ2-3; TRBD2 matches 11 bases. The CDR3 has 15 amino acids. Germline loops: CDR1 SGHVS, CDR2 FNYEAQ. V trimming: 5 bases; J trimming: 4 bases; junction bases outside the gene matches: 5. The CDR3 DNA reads TGTGCCAGCAGCACTAGCGGGGGAGTCGCAGATACGCAGTATTTT. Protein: CASSTSGGVADTQYF.

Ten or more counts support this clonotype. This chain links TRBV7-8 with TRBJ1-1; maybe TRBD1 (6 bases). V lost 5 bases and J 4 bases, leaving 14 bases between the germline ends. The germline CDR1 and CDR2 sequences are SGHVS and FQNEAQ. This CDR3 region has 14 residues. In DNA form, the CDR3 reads TGTGCCAGCAGCAGATCGGGGGGCGGCACTGAAGCTTTCTTT. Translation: CASSRSGGGTEAFF.

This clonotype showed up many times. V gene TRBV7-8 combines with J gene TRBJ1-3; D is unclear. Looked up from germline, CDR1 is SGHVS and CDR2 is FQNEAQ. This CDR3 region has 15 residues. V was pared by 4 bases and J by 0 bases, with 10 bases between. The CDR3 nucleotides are TGTGCCAGCAGCTCGACTGAGAGCTCTGGAAACACCATATATTTT. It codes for CASSSTESSGNTIYF. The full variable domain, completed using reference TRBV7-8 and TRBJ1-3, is GAGVSQSPRYKVAKRGQDVALRCDPISGHVSLFWYQQALGQGPEFLTYFQNEAQLDKSGLPSDRFFAERPEGSVSTLKIQRTQQEDSAVYLCASSSTESSGNTIYFGEGSWLTVV.

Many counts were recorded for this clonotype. The CDR3 reads CASSQGVGPQHF. CDR3 nucleotide sequence: TGTGCCAGCAGCCAGGGGGTCGGGCCCCAGCATTTT. This chain joins TRBV2 and TRBJ1-5; 7 bases line up with TRBD1. From germline, CDR1 is SNHLY and CDR2 FYNNEI. CDR3 length: 12 amino acids. Germline trimming cut 6 bases from V and 9 bases from J; bases unmatched to any gene: 5. The full variable domain, rest sourced from reference TRBV2 and TRBJ1-5, is EPEVTQTPSHQVTQMGQEVILRCVPISNHLYFYWYRQILGQKVEFLVSFYNNEISEKSEIFDDQFSVERPDGSNFTLKIRSTKLEDSAMYFCASSQGVGPQHFGDGTRLSIL.

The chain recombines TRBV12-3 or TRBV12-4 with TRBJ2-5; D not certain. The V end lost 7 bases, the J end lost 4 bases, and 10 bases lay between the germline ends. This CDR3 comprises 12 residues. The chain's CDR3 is CASTVAPETQYF. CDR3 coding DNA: TGTGCCAGCACTGTGGCCCCAGAGACCCAGTACTTC.

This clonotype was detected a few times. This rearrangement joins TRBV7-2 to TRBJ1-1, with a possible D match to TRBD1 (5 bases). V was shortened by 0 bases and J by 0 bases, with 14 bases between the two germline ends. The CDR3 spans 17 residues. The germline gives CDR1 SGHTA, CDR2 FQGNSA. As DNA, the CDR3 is TGTGCCAGCAGCTTAGCCGAGGGGCCCTATTTGAACACTGAAGCTTTCTTT. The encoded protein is CASSLAEGPYLNTEAFF.

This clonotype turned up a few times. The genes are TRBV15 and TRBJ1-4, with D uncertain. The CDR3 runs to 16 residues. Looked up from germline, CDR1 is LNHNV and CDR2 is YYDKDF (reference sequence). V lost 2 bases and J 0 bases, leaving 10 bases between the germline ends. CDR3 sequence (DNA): TGTGCCACCAGCAGACAATCGGCCGCAACTAATGAAAAACTGTTTTTT. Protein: CATSRQSAATNEKLFF.

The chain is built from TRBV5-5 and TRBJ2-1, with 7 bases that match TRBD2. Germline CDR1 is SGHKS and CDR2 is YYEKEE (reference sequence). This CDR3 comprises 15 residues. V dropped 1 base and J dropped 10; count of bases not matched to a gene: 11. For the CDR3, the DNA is TGTGCCAGCAGCTTGTACGCTAGCGGCCCTCTGGAGCAGTTCTTC. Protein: CASSLYASGPLEQFF.

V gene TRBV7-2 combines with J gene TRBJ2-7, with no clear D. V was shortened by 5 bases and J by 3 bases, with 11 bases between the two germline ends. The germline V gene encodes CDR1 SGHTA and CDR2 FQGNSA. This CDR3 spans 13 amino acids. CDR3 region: CASSPDGFYEQYF. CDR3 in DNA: TGTGCCAGCAGCCCGGACGGCTTCTACGAGCAGTACTTC. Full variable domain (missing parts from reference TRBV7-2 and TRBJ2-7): GAGVSQSPSNKVTEKGKDVELRCDPISGHTALYWYRQSLGQGLEFLIYFQGNSAPDKSGLPSDRFSAERTGGSVSTLTIQRTQQEDSAVYLCASSPDGFYEQYFGPGTRLTVT.

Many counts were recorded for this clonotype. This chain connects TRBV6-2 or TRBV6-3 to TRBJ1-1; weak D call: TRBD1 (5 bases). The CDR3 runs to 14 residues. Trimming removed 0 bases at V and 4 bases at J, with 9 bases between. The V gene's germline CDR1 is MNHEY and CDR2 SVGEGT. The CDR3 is CASSYSYRGTEAFF. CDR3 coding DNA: TGTGCCAGCAGTTACTCGTATAGGGGCACTGAAGCTTTCTTT.

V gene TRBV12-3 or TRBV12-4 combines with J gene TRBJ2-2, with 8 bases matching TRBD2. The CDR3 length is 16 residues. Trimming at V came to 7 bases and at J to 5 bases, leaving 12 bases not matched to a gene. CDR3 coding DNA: TGTGCCAGCAACCCTGACGGGGGGGGCGAGACCGGGGAGCTGTTTTTT. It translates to CASNPDGGGETGELFF.